This T cell receptor beta chain was recovered during a study of T cells after yellow fever vaccination. In making TCR cDNA, 5'RACE template switching added a universal primer site and UMIs to it. TCRdb used MiXCR to reprocess the 5' RACE reads, holding one entry per CDR3 protein. The sample includes 25,000 to 30,000 distinct CDR3 sequences, 4.5% of them seen just once. The junction had 5 bases not matched to a gene; V was cut back by 2 bases and J by 0 bases. There are 17 residues in the CDR3. This clonotype was found many times. General study points: Booster sampling recovered most clones from primary vaccination (96% CD4, approximately 90% CD8).

This chain links TRBV12-3 or TRBV12-4 with TRBJ2-3; TRBD2 matches at 10 bases. This receptor was identified in a man younger than 30 who received the YFV17D yellow fever vaccine. Material: PBMCs, either bulk or a sorted T-cell subset (CD4+, CD8+, memory, or dextramer-sorted; not recorded which), obtained on the day of the yellow fever booster vaccination. This CDR3 is CASSLKRGGLSTDTQYF. CDR3 bases: TGTGCCAGCAGTTTAAAGCGGGGGGGCCTGAGCACAGATACGCAGTATTTT.